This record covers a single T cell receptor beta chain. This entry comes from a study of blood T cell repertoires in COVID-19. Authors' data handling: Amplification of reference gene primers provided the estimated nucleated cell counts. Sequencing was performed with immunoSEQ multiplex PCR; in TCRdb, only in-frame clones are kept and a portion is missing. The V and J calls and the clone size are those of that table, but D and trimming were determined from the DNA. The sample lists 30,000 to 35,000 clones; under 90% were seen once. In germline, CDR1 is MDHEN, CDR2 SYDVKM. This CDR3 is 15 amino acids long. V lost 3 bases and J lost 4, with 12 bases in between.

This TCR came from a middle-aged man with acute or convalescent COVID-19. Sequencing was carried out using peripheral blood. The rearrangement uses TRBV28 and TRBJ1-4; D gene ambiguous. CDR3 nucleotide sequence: TGTGCCAGCAGTTTGGCTCGCCCGGGTAATGAAAAACTGTTTTTT. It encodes CASSLARPGNEKLFF.